This T cell receptor (beta chain) comes out of a study of identical twins. Germline values: CDR1 SGHVS, CDR2 FQNEAQ. With 3 bases removed from V and 0 bases from J, the gap between germline ends came to 15 bases. The CDR3 sequence is 16 residues long. TCRdb independently ran MiXCR on the 5' RACE reads; one entry per CDR3 protein. The sample holds some 460,000 distinct CDR3 sequences, 13% to 15% seen once. This same sample was also taken into another study, of yellow fever vaccine responses in identical twins.

Sequenced: CD4+ T cells sorted from blood. This chain connects TRBV7-8 to TRBJ2-7; the D call may be TRBD1 or TRBD2 (5 bases each). This TCR came from a woman aged 18-29 years in good health. Written as DNA, the CDR3 is TGTGCCAGCAGCTTGGTAGTGAGGGGAAACTCCTACGAGCAGTACTTC. Its translation: CASSLVVRGNSYEQYF. The full variable domain, in which reference TRBV7-8 and TRBJ2-7 provide the parts outside the CDR3, is GAGVSQSPRYKVAKRGQDVALRCDPISGHVSLFWYQQALGQGPEFLTYFQNEAQLDKSGLPSDRFFAERPEGSVSTLKIQRTQQEDSAVYLCASSLVVRGNSYEQYFGPGTRLTVT.